Detailed here is one T cell receptor (beta chain). What it recognizes is unknown. Assay used: immunoSEQ multiplex PCR; TCRdb lists only in-frame clones, some missing. This table has approximately 27,000 clones, around 84% appearing once. With no exception, relapse followed autologous stem cell transplantation in all patients, and brentuximab vedotin exposure varied. The data stem from a study of PD-1 blockade in classical Hodgkin lymphoma. Study at large: Nivolumab 3 mg/kg was given intravenously every 2 weeks. Findings of the study overall: Later analyses included only patients treated at least 1 year post-ASCT.

The source of this sequence is a human donor with classical Hodgkin lymphoma. Sequencing used peripheral blood mononuclear cells (PBMCs), obtained at baseline.

In DNA, the CDR3 is TGCGCCAGCAGCCAAGAACTAATCGGTCCGGGCCGGGGGGACTCTGGAAACACCATATATTTT. Its translation is CASSQELIGPGRGDSGNTIYF. The rearrangement links TRBV4-3 to TRBJ1-3, with a possible D match to TRBD1 (5 bases). The ends were cut back, 0 bases at V and 0 bases at J, with 24 bases in the middle. CDR1 LGHNA and CDR2 YSLEER come from the germline V gene. The CDR3 runs 21 residues.